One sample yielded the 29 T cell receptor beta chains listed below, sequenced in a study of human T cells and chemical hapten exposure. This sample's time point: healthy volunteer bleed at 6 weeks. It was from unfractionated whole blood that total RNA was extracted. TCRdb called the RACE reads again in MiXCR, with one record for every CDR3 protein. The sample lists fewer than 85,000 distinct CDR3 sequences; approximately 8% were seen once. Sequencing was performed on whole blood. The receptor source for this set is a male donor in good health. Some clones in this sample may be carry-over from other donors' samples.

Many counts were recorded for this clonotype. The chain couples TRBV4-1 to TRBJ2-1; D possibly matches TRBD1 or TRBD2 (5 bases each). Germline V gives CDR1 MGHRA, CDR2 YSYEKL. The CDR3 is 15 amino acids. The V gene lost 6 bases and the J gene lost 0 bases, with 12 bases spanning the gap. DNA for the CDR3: TGCGCCAGCAGAGAAACTAGGGGCTCCTACAATGAGCAGTTCTTC. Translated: CASRETRGSYNEQFF.

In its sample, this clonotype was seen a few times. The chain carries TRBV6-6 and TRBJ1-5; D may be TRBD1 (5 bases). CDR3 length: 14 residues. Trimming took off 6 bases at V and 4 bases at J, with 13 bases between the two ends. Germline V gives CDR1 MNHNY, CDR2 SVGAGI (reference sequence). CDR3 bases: TGTGCCAGCAGCCCTAACGGGGGAAATCAGCCCCAGCATTTT. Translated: CASSPNGGNQPQHF.

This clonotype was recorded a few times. CDR3 protein: CASSSFWDGTAGRSPLHF. The CDR3 DNA follows: TGTGCCAGCAGCTCCTTCTGGGACGGGACGGCTGGACGATCACCCCTCCACTTT. The gene calls are TRBV7-9 and TRBJ1-6; perhaps TRBD1 as D (5 bases). Germline loops: CDR1 SEHNR, CDR2 FQNEAQ (reference sequence). Trimming left V 4 bases short and J 10 bases short, with 26 bases between. This CDR3 contains 18 residues.

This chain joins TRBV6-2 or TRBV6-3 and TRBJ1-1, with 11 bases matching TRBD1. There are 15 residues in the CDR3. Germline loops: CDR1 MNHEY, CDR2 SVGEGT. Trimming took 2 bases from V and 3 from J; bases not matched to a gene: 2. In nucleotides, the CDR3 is TGTGCCAGCAGTTACGGGGACAGGGGGGACACTGAAGCTTTCTTT. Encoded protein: CASSYGDRGDTEAFF.

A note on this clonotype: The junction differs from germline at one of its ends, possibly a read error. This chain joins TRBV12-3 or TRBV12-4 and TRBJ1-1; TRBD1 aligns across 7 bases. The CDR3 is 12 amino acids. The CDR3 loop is CVSKQGGTEAFF. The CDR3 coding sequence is TGTGTCAGCAAGCAGGGGGGTACTGAAGCTTTCTTT.

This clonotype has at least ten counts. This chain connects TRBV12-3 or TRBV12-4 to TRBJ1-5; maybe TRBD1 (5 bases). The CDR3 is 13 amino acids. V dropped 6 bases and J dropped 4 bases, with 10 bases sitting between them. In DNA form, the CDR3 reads TGTGCCAGCAGCAAGGGGCCTAATCAGCCCCAGCATTTT. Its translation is CASSKGPNQPQHF.

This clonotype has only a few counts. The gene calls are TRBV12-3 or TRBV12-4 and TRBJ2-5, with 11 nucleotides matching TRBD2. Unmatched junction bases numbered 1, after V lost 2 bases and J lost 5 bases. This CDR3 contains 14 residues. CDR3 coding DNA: TGTGCCAGCAGTTTACTAGCGGGAGGTGAGACCCAGTACTTC. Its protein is CASSLLAGGETQYF.

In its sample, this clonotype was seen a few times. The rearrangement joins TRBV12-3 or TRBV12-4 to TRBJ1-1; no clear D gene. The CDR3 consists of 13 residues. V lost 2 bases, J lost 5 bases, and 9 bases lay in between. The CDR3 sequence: CASSLQVETEAFF. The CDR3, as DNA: TGTGCCAGCAGTTTACAAGTAGAAACTGAAGCTTTCTTT.

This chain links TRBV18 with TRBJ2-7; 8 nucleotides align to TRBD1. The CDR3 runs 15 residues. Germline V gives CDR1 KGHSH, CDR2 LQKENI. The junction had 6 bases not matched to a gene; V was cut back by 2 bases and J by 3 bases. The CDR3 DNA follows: TGTGCCAGCTCACCAGGGGCAGGGGGCAACTACGAGCAGTACTTC. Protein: CASSPGAGGNYEQYF.

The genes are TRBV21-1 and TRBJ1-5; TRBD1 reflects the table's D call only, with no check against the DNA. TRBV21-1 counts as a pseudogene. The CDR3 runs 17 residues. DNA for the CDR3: TGTGCCAGCGTACCCCCGACAGGGTTGGGGCCAAATCAGCCCCAGCATTTT. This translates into CASVPPTGLGPNQPQHF.

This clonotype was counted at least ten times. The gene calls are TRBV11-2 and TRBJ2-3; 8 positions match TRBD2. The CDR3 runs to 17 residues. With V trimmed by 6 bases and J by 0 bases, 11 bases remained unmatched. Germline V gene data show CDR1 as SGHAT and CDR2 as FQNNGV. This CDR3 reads CASRTTRGGASTDTQYF. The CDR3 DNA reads TGTGCCAGCAGAACCACCCGGGGGGGTGCTAGCACAGATACGCAGTATTTT.

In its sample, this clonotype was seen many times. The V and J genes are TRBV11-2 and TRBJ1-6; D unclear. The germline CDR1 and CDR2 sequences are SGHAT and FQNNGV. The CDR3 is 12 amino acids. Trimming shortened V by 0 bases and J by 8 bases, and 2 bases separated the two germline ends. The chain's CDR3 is CASSLDDSPLHF. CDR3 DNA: TGTGCCAGCAGCTTAGACGATTCACCCCTCCACTTT.

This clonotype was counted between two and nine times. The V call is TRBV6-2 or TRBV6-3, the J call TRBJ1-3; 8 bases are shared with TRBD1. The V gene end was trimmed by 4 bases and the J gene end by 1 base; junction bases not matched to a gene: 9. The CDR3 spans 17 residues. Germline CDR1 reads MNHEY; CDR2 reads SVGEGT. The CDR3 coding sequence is TGTGCCAGCAGTTCCGAAACAGGGGGATTTTCTGGAAACACCATATATTTT. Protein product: CASSSETGGFSGNTIYF.

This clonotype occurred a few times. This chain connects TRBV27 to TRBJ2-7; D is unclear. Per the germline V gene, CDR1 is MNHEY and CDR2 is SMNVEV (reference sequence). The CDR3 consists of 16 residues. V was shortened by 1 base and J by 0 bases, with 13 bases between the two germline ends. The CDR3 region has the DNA TGTGCCAGCAGTTTATTCGCCTCCCGGCCCTCCTACGAGCAGTACTTC. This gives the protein CASSLFASRPSYEQYF.

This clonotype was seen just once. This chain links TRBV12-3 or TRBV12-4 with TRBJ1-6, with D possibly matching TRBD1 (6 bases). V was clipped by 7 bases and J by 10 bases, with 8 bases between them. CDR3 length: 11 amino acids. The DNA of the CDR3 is TGTGCCAGCAAAAGGGGGTCACCCCTCCACTTT. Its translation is CASKRGSPLHF.

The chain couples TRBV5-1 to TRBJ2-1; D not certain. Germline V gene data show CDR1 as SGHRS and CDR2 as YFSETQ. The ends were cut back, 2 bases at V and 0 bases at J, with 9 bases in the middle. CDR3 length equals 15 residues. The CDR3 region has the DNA TGCGCCAGCAGCTTCGCCCGAGCCTCCTACAATGAGCAGTTCTTC. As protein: CASSFARASYNEQFF.

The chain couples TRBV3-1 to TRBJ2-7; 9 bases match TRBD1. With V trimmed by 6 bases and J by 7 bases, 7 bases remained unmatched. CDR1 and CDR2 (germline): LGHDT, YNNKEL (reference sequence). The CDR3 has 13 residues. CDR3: CASRRDREREQYF. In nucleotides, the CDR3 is TGTGCCAGCAGAAGGGACAGGGAGAGGGAGCAGTACTTC.

This CDR3 reads CASSFRTSGGSSYEQYF. CDR3 DNA sequence: TGTGCCAGCAGCTTTCGGACTAGCGGGGGGAGCTCCTACGAGCAGTACTTC. The V call is TRBV5-4, the J call TRBJ2-7; 14 bases match TRBD2. Germline V lookup: CDR1 SGHNT, CDR2 YYREEE (reference sequence). This CDR3 has 17 amino acids. V lost 2 bases to trimming and J lost 0 bases; unmatched junction nucleotides: 4. Looking up the rest from reference TRBV5-4 and TRBJ2-7 gives the full variable domain: ETGVTQSPTHLIKTRGQQVTLRCSSQSGHNTVSWYQQALGQGPQFIFQYYREEENGRGNFPPRFSGLQFPNYSSELNVNALELDDSALYLCASSFRTSGGSSYEQYFGPGTRLTVT.

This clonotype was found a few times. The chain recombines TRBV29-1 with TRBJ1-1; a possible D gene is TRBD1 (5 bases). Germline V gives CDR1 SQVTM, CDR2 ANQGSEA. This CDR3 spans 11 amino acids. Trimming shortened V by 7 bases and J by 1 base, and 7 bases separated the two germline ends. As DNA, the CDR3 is TGCAGCGGCAGGGAGAACACTGAAGCTTTCTTT. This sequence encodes CSGRENTEAFF.

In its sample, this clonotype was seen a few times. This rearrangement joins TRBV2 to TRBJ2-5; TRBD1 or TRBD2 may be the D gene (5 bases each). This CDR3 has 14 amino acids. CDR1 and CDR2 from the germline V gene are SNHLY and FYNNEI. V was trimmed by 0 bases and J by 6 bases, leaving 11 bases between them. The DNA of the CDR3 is TGTGCCAGCAGTGAAGCGCTTGGGGGTCAGACCCAGTACTTC. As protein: CASSEALGGQTQYF. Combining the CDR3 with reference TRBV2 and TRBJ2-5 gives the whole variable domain EPEVTQTPSHQVTQMGQEVILRCVPISNHLYFYWYRQILGQKVEFLVSFYNNEISEKSEIFDDQFSVERPDGSNFTLKIRSTKLEDSAMYFCASSEALGGQTQYFGPGTRLLVL.

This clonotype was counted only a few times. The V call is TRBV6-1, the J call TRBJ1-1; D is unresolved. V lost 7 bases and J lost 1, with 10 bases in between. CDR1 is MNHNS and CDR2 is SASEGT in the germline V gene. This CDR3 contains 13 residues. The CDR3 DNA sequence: TGTGCCAGCAACCCAACAGAGAACACTGAAGCTTTCTTT. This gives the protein CASNPTENTEAFF.

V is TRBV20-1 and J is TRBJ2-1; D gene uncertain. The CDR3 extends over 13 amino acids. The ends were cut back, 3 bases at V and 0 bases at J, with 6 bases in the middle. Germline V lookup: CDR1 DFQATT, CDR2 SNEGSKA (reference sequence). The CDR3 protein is CSASRSSYNEQFF. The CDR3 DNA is TGCAGTGCTAGCCGATCCTCCTACAATGAGCAGTTCTTC.

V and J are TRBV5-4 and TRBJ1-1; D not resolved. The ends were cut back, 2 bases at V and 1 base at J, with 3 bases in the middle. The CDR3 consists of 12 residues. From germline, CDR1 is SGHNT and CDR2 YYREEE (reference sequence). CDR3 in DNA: TGTGCCAGCAGCTTCGAGAACACTGAAGCTTTCTTT. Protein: CASSFENTEAFF.

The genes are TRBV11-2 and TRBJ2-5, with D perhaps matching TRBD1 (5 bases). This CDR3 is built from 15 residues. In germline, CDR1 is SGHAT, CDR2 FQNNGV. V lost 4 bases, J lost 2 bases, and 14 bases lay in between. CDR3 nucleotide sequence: TGTGCCAGCAGCTCTCCTGGGTCAGGGCAAGAGACCCAGTACTTC. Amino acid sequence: CASSSPGSGQETQYF.

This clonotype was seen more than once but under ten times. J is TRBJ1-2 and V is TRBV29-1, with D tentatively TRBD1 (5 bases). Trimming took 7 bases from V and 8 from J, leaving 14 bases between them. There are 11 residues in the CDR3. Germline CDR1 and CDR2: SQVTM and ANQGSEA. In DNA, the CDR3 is TGCAGCGCCGGGGGAGGGGACGGCTACACCTTC. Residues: CSAGGGDGYTF.

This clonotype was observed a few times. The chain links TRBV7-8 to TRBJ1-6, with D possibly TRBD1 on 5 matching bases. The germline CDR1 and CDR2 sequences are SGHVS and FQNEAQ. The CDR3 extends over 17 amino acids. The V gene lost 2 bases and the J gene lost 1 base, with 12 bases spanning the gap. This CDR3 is CASSLPTEGSYNSPLHF. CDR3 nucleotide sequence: TGTGCCAGCAGCTTACCGACAGAGGGGTCCTATAATTCACCCCTCCACTTT.

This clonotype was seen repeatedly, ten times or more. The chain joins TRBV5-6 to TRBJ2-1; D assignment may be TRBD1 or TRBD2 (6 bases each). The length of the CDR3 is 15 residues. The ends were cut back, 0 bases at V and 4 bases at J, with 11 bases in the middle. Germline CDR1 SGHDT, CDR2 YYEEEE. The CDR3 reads CASSLEGGRYNEQFF. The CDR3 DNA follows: TGTGCCAGCAGCTTGGAGGGGGGACGTTACAATGAGCAGTTCTTC.

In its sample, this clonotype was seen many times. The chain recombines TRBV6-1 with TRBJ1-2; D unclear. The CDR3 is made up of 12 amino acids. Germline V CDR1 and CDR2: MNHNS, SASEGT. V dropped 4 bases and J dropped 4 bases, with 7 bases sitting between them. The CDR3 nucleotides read TGTGCCAGCAGTGCCTATGGCTATGGCTACACCTTC. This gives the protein CASSAYGYGYTF.

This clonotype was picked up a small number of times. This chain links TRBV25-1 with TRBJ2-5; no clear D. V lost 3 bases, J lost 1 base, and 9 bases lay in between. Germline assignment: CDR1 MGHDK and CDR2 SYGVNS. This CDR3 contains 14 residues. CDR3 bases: TGTGCCAGCAGTGACGGCTTAGGCCAAGAGACCCAGTACTTC. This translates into CASSDGLGQETQYF.